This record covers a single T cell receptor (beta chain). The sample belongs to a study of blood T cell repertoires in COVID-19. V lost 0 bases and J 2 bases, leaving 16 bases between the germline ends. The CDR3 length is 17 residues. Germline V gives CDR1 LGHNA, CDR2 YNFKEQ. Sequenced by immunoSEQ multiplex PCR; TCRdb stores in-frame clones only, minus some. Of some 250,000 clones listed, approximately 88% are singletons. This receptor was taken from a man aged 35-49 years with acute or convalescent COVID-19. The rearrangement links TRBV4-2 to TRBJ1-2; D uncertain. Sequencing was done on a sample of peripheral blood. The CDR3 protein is CASSQDLRAGINYGYTF. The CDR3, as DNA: TGTGCCAGCAGCCAAGATTTAAGGGCGGGAATAAACTATGGCTACACCTTC.